This TCR beta chain was recovered during a study of cytomegalovirus exposure and HLA in healthy donors. Worth noting for this clone: What it binds is not known.

Overall study findings and caveats: Several top significant clusters appeared, in a later analysis, to be linked to common viral pathogens.

13 Jbeta primers and 60 Vbeta primers were used for the PCR. The method was immunoSEQ multiplex PCR; TCRdb's version includes in-frame clones alone and lacks a portion of them. The sample lists about 130,000 clones, about 73% occurring once. Germline loops: CDR1 MNHNS, CDR2 SASEGT. The germline V and J ends were trimmed by 8 bases and 2 bases, with 10 bases remaining between them. CDR3 size: 12 residues. Material: PBMCs. This receptor was identified in a woman aged 45 to 65 in good health and CMV-seropositive. This chain connects TRBV6-1 to TRBJ2-7; maybe TRBD1 (6 bases). The CDR3 loop reads CASGRGAYEQYF. In DNA, the CDR3 is TGTGCCAGCGGCAGGGGTGCCTACGAGCAGTACTTC.